The source of this T cell receptor beta chain is a study of cytomegalovirus exposure and HLA in healthy donors. Regarding the study as a whole: There were some V segments, including TRBV6-2 and TRBV6-3, excluded as indistinguishable. Presence/absence analyses treated sequencing depth as roughly uniform across donors. HLA alleles were associated with roughly 15,000 TCR beta sequences in a later analysis at 0.05 false discovery rate.

Germline V gene sequence: CDR1 SGHTA, CDR2 FQGTGA. The CDR3 has 15 amino acids. Trimming took off 5 bases at V and 2 bases at J, with 12 bases between the two ends. Concerning this clone itself: The antigen remains undetermined.

PCR involved 60 Vbeta and 13 Jbeta primers. Method: immunoSEQ multiplex PCR; TCRdb's copy keeps in-frame clones and lacks some. The sample lists about 120,000 clones, 60% to 75% seen once, with under 3% in the top ten. The source is a woman between 40 and 55 years old in good health and CMV-seropositive. The chain links TRBV7-3 to TRBJ2-2, with a possible D match to TRBD1 (6 bases). Sequenced material: PBMCs. In DNA, the CDR3 is TGTGCCAGCAGCAGAGACAGGTTTAACACCGGGGAGCTGTTTTTT. Translating it yields CASSRDRFNTGELFF. Full variable domain (missing parts from reference TRBV7-3 and TRBJ2-2): GAGVSQTPSNKVTEKGKYVELRCDPISGHTALYWYRQSLGQGPEFLIYFQGTGAADDSGLPNDRFFAVRPEGSVSTLKIQRTERGDSAVYLCASSRDRFNTGELFFGEGSRLTVL.